This T cell receptor beta chain stems from a study of blood T cell repertoires in COVID-19. Whole-study context: Italy, Spain and the United States were the sources of the convalescent and acute COVID-19 samples. T cells, B-cell-depleted T cells, or PBMCs supplied cDNA or gDNA.

Data came from immunoSEQ multiplex PCR; TCRdb stores just in-frame clones and leaves some out. The sample yields around 24,000 clones, about nine tenths seen once. Germline V lookup: CDR1 KGHDR, CDR2 SFDVKD. This CDR3 has 15 residues. J gave up 8 bases and V 4 bases, and 6 bases lay outside the gene matches. This sequence originates from a woman aged 70-85 years with active COVID-19. This chain uses TRBV24-1 with TRBJ2-1, with 11 bases matching TRBD2. The sample taken for sequencing was peripheral blood. The CDR3 loop is CATSDPGLADDEQFF. CDR3 coding DNA: TGTGCCACCAGTGACCCGGGACTAGCGGACGATGAGCAGTTCTTC.